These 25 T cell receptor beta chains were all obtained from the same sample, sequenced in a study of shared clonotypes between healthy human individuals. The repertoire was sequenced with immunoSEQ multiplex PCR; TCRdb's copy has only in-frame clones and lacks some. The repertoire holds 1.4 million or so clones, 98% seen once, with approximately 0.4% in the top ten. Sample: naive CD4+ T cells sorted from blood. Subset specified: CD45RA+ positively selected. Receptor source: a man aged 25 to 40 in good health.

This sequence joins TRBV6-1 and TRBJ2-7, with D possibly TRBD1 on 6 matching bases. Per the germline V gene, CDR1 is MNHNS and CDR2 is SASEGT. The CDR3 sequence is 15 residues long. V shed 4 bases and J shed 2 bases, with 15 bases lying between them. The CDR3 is CASSGPGQQPYEQYF. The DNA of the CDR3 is TGTGCCAGCAGTGGGCCTGGACAGCAGCCCTACGAGCAGTACTTC.

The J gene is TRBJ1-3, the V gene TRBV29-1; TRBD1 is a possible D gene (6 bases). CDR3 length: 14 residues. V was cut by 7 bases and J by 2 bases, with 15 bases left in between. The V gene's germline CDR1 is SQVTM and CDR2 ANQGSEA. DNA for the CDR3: TGCAGCGCAAGATGGGGGCCCGCTGGAAACACCATATATTTT. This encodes CSARWGPAGNTIYF.

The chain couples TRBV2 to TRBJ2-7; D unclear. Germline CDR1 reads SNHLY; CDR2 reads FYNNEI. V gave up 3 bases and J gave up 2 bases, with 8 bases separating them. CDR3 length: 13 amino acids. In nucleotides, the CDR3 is TGTGCCAGCAGTGACTCAGGAACCTACGAGCAGTACTTC. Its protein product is CASSDSGTYEQYF.

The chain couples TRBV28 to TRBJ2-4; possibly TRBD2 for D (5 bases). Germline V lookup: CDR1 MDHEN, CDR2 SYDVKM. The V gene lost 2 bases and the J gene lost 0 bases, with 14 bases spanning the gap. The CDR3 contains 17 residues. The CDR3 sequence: CASSLPPAGLAKNIQYF. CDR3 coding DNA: TGTGCCAGCAGTTTACCCCCAGCCGGACTAGCCAAAAACATTCAGTACTTC.

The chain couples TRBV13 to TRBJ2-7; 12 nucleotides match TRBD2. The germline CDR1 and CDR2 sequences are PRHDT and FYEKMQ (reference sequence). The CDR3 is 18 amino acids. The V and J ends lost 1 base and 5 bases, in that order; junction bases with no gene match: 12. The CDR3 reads CASSLAQARLAGVHEQYF. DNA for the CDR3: TGTGCCAGCAGCTTAGCCCAGGCCAGACTAGCGGGAGTGCACGAGCAGTACTTC.

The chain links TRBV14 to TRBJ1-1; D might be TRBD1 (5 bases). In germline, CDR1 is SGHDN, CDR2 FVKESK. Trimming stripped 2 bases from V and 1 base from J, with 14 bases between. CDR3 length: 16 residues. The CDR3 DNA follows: TGTGCCAGCAGCCAAAGGGCCGGGACCAAGAACACTGAAGCTTTCTTT. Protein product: CASSQRAGTKNTEAFF. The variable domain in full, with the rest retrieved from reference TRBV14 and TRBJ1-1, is EAGVTQFPSHSVIEKGQTVTLRCDPISGHDNLYWYRRVMGKEIKFLLHFVKESKQDESGMPNNRFLAERTGGTYSTLKVQPAELEDSGVYFCASSQRAGTKNTEAFFGQGTRLTVV.

CDR3: CSVRGAVVHEQYF. As DNA, the CDR3 is TGCAGCGTTCGGGGGGCGGTTGTCCACGAGCAGTACTTC. The V gene is TRBV29-1, the J gene TRBJ2-7; a possible D gene is TRBD2 (7 bases). Germline CDR1 is SQVTM and CDR2 is ANQGSEA. V lost 5 bases and J lost 5, with 16 bases in between. The CDR3 is made up of 13 amino acids.

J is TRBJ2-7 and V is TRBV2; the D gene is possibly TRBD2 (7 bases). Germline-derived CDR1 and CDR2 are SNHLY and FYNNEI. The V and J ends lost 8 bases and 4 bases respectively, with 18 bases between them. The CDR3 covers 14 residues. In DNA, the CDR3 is TGTGCCAGCCTCCTAGGGGGGGCGCGGTACGAGCAGTACTTC. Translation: CASLLGGARYEQYF. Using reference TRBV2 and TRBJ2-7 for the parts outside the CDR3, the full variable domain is EPEVTQTPSHQVTQMGQEVILRCVPISNHLYFYWYRQILGQKVEFLVSFYNNEISEKSEIFDDQFSVERPDGSNFTLKIRSTKLEDSAMYFCASLLGGARYEQYFGPGTRLTVT.

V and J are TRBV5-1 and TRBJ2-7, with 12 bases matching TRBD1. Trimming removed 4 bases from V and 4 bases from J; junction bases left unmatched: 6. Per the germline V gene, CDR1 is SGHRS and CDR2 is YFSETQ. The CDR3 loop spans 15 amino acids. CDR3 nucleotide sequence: TGCGCCAGCAGCGCGGTGGGACAGGGGGCTTACGAGCAGTACTTC. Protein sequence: CASSAVGQGAYEQYF.

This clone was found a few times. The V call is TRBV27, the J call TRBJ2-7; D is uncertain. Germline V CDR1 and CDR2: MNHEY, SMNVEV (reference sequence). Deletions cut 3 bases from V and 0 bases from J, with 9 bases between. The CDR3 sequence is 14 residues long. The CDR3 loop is CASSFVWSSYEQYF. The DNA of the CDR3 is TGTGCCAGCAGTTTTGTCTGGAGCTCCTACGAGCAGTACTTC.

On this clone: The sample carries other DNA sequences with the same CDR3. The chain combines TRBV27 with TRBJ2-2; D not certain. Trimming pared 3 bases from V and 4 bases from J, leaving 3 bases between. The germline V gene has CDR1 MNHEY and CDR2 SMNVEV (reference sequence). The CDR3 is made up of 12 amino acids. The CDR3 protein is CASSFSTGELFF. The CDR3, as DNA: TGTGCCAGCAGTTTTAGCACCGGGGAGCTGTTTTTT.

The CDR3 protein is CASTRTETYEQYF. The DNA for the CDR3 is TGTGCCAGCACCCGGACGGAGACCTACGAGCAGTACTTC. The V and J genes are TRBV5-5 and TRBJ2-7; D remains ambiguous. The CDR3 spans 13 residues. Germline CDR1 SGHKS, CDR2 YYEKEE (reference sequence). Deletions cut 6 bases from V and 2 bases from J, with 12 bases between.

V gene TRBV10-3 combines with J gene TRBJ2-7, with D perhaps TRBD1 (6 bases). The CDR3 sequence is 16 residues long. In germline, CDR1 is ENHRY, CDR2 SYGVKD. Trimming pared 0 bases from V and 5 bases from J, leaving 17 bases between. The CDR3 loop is CAISESRVVRGNEQYF. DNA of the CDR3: TGTGCCATCAGTGAGTCTAGGGTAGTGAGGGGGAACGAGCAGTACTTC.

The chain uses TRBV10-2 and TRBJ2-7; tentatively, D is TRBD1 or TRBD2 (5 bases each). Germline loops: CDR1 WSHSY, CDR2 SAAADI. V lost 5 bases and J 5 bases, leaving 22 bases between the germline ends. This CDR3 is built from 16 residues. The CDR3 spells CASSMIKSGPFHEQYF. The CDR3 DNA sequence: TGCGCCAGCAGTATGATCAAGTCGGGGCCCTTTCACGAGCAGTACTTC.

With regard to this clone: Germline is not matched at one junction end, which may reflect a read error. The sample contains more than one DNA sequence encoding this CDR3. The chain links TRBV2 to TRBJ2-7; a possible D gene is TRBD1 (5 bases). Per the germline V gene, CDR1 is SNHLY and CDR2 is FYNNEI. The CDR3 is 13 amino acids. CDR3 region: CASREDSSYEQYF. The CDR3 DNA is TGTGCCAGCAGGGAAGACAGCTCCTACGAGCAGTACTTC.

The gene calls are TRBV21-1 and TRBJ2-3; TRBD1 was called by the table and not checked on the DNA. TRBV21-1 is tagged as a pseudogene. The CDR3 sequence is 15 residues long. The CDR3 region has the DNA TGTGCCAGCAGCAAAGGGAGGGACAGCTCAGATACGCAGTATTTT. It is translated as CASSKGRDSSDTQYF.

The chain's CDR3 is CASSPPSTDTQYF. For the CDR3, the DNA is TGTGCCAGCAGTCCCCCTAGCACAGATACGCAGTATTTT. The J gene is TRBJ2-3, the V gene TRBV27; D unresolved. The CDR3 is 13 residues long. Trimming pared 5 bases from V and 0 bases from J, leaving 6 bases between. From germline, CDR1 is MNHEY and CDR2 SMNVEV (reference sequence).

CDR3 coding DNA: TGTGCCAGCAGCTTGGGGACTAGCGGCTACGAGCAGTACTTC. Translated, it gives CASSLGTSGYEQYF. V and J are TRBV11-3 and TRBJ2-7; 11 bases are a match to TRBD2. Trimming cost V 3 bases and J 3 bases; bases outside gene matches: 1. This CDR3 has 14 residues. Germline CDR1 reads SGHNT; CDR2 reads YENEEA.

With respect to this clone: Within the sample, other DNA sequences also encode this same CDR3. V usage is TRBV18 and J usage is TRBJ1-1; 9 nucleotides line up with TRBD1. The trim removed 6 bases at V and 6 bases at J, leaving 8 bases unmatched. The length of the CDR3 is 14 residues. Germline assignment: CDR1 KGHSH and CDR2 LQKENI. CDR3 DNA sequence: TGTGCCAGCTCCCGCCGGGACAGGGAGGCTGAAGCTTTCTTT. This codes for CASSRRDREAEAFF.

CDR3 sequence: CASRIVVGGHEQFF. The CDR3 coding sequence is TGTGCCAGCAGGATCGTCGTTGGGGGGCATGAGCAGTTCTTC. V gene TRBV11-2 combines with J gene TRBJ2-1; the D gene could be TRBD1 or TRBD2 (6 bases each). The CDR3 has 14 residues. The V end was cut by 6 bases, the J end by 8 bases, with 17 bases between. The germline CDR1 and CDR2 sequences are SGHAT and FQNNGV.

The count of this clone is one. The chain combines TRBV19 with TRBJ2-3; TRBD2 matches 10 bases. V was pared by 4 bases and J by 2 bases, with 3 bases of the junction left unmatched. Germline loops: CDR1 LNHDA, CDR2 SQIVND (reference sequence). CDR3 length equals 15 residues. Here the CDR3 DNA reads TGTGCCAGTAGTACCGGACTAGCGGACACAGATACGCAGTATTTT. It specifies CASSTGLADTDTQYF. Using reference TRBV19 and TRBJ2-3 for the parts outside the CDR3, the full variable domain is DGGITQSPKYLFRKEGQNVTLSCEQNLNHDAMYWYRQDPGQGLRLIYYSQIVNDFQKGDIAEGYSVSREKKESFPLTVTSAQKNPTAFYLCASSTGLADTDTQYFGPGTRLTVL.

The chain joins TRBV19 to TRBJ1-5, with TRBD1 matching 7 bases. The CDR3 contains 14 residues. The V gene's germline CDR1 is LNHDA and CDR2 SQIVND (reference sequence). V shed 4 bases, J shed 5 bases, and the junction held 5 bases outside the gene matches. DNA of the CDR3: TGTGCCAGTAGTAACCGACAGGGCTATCAGCCCCAGCATTTT. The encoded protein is CASSNRQGYQPQHF. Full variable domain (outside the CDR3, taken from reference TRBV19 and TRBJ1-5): DGGITQSPKYLFRKEGQNVTLSCEQNLNHDAMYWYRQDPGQGLRLIYYSQIVNDFQKGDIAEGYSVSREKKESFPLTVTSAQKNPTAFYLCASSNRQGYQPQHFGDGTRLSIL.

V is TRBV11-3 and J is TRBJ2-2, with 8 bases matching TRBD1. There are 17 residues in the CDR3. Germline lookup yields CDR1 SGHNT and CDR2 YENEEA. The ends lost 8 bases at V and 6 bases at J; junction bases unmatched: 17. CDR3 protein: CASHPGVGQGASGELFF. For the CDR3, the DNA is TGTGCCAGCCACCCCGGTGTGGGGCAGGGGGCCTCCGGGGAGCTGTTTTTT.

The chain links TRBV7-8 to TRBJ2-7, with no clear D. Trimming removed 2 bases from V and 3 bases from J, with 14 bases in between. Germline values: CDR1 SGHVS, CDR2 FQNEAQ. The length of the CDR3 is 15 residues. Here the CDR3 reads CASSLKTTPDYEQYF. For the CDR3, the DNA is TGTGCCAGCAGCTTAAAGACAACCCCAGACTACGAGCAGTACTTC.

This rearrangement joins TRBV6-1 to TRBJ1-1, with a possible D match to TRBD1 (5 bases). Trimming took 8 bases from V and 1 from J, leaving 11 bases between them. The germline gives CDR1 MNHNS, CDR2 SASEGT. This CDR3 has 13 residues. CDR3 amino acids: CASGGRANTEAFF. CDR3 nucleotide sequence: TGTGCCAGCGGCGGCAGGGCGAACACTGAAGCTTTCTTT.